This T cell receptor beta chain stems from a study of response to subunit inactivated influenza vaccine. Each CDR3 protein is one row after TCRdb ran MiXCR on the RT-PCR reads. This table holds roughly 620,000 distinct CDR3 sequences, about 11% found once. There are a few counts of this clonotype. Trimming pared 3 bases from V and 6 bases from J, leaving 11 bases between. The CDR3 has 14 amino acids. This same sample was also taken into another study, of T cells expressing NK-cell markers. Turning to that study: TCR beta libraries carry UMIs added by 5'RACE template switching. Each of 6 or 7 donors carried dominant NKG2C+ clonotypes accounting for about 1.0-7.0% of CD8+ T cells.

The source was PBMCs from blood, collected on the day of vaccination. The chain links TRBV23-1 to TRBJ2-2, with D maybe TRBD1 (6 bases). TRBV23-1 is an ORF; its function is uncertain. The TCR sequence derives from a man over 45 who received an inactivated influenza vaccine. As DNA, the CDR3 is TGCGCCAGCAGTCACTGGGGGCTGTCCGGGGAGCTGTTTTTT. Its translation: CASSHWGLSGELFF.